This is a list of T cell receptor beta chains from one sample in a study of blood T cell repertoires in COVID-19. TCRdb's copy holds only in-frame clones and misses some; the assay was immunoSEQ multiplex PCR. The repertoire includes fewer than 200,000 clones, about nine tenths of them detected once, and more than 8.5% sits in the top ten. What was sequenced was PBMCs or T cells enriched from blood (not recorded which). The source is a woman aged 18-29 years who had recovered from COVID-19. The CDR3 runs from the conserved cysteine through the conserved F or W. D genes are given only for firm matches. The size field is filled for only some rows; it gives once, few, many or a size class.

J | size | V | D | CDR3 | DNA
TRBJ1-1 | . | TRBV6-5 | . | CAVHKNTEAFF | TGTGCCGTCCACAAGAACACTGAAGCTTTCTTT
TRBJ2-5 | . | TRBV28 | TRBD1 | CASRFDRVGETQYF | TGTGCCAGCAGGTTCGACAGGGTTGGGGAGACCCAGTACTTC
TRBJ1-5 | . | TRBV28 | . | CASRWGGDQPQHF | TGTGCCAGCAGGTGGGGGGGTGATCAGCCCCAGCATTTT
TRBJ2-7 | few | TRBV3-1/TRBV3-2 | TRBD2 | CASSLGIAGTSYEQYF | TGTGCCAGCAGCCTCGGTATAGCGGGGACCTCCTACGAGCAGTACTTC
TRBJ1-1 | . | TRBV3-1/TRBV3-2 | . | CASSQAYRMNTEAFF | TGTGCCAGCAGCCAAGCCTACAGAATGAACACTGAAGCTTTCTTT
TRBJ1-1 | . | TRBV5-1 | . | CASSLQATENEAFF | TGCGCCAGCAGCTTGCAGGCGACAGAGAATGAAGCTTTCTTT
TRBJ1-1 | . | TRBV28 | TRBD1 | CASSADRGDNTEAFF | TGTGCCAGCAGTGCGGACAGGGGGGACAACACTGAAGCTTTCTTT
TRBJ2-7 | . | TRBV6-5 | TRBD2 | CASRKGTSDSYEQYF | TGTGCCAGCAGGAAAGGGACTAGCGACTCCTACGAGCAGTACTTC
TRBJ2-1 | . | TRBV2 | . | CASSRRRAGLSNEQFF | TGTGCCAGCAGCCGCAGACGGGCGGGTTTAAGCAATGAGCAGTTCTTC
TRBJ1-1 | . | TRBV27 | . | CASGFVSTEAFF | TGTGCCAGCGGTTTTGTTAGTACGGAAGCTTTCTTT
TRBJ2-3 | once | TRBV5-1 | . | CASSLNPGASSSADTQYF | TGCGCCAGCAGCTTGAATCCAGGGGCCTCCTCCTCGGCAGATACGCAGTATTTT
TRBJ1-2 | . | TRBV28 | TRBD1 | CASSALGQGYGGANYGYTF | TGTGCCAGCAGTGCCCTGGGACAGGGGTATGGAGGAGCTAACTATGGCTACACCTTC
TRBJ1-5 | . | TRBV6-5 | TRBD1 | CASRPGTGGGQPQHF | TGTGCCAGCAGACCCGGGACAGGGGGCGGTCAGCCCCAGCATTTT
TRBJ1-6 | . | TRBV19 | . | CASIRSVRDNSPLHF | TGTGCCAGTATTAGGTCAGTACGGGATAATTCACCCCTCCACTTT
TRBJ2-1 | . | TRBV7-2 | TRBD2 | CASSLGTSEINNEQFF | TGTGCCAGCAGCTTAGGGACTAGCGAAATCAACAATGAGCAGTTCTTC
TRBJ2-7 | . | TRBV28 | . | CASSSLAGYYEQYF | TGTGCCAGCAGTTCCCTGGCGGGTTACTACGAGCAGTACTTC
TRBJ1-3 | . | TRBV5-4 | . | CASSYLDTGNTIYF | TGTGCCAGCAGCTACCTCGACACGGGAAACACCATATATTTT
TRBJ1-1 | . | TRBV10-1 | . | CASSDSRGLSEAFF | TGCGCCAGCAGTGACAGTAGGGGGTTATCTGAAGCTTTCTTT
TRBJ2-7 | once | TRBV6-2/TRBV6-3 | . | CASSPGVSYEQYF | TGTGCCAGCAGCCCGGGAGTTTCCTACGAGCAGTACTTC
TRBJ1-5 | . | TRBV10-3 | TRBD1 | CAISEQGEHQPQHF | TGTGCCATCAGTGAGCAGGGGGAACATCAGCCCCAGCATTTT
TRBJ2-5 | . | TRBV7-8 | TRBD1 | CASSSTGGQETQYF | TGTGCCAGCAGCTCTACAGGGGGTCAGGAGACCCAGTACTTC
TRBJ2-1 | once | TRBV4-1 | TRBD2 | CASSQGKSGSYYNEQFF | TGCGCCAGCAGCCAAGGGAAAAGCGGGAGTTATTACAATGAGCAGTTCTTC
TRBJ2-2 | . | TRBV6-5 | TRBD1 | CASRPGTDTGELFF | TGTGCCAGCCGTCCCGGGACAGACACCGGGGAGCTGTTTTTT
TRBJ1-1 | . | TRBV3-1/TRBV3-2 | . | CASSQTRHQNTEAFF | TGTGCCAGCAGCCAGACGAGACACCAGAACACTGAAGCTTTCTTT
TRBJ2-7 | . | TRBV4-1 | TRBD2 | CASSQAKTSGVSYEQYF | TGCGCCAGCAGCCAAGCGAAGACTAGCGGGGTCTCCTACGAGCAGTACTTC
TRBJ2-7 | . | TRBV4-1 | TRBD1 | CASSQGDRAYEQYF | TGCGCCAGCAGCCAAGGGGACAGGGCCTACGAGCAGTACTTC
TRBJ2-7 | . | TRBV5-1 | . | CASSLAAGRTPYEQYF | TGCGCCAGCAGCTTGGCCGCGGGGAGAACCCCCTACGAGCAGTACTTC
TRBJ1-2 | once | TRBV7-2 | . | CASSLDNNYGYTF | TGTGCCAGCAGCCTGGACAATAACTATGGCTACACCTTC
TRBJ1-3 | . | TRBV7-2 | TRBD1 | CASSPQGTWDTIYF | TGTGCCAGCAGCCCACAGGGGACGTGGGACACCATATATTTT
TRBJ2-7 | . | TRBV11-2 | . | CASSLALGVLTYEQYF | TGTGCCAGCAGCTTAGCGTTGGGAGTACTAACCTACGAGCAGTACTTC
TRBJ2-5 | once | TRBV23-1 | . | CASSLPRPQETQYF | TGCGCCAGCAGTCTCCCCCGTCCCCAAGAGACCCAGTACTTC
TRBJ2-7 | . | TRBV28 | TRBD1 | CASGAWGQGVYEQYF | TGTGCCAGCGGGGCGTGGGGACAGGGTGTTTACGAGCAGTACTTC
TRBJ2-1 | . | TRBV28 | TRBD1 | CASSSRGGGTGGGEQFF | TGTGCCAGCAGTTCCCGGGGAGGAGGGACAGGGGGCGGCGAGCAGTTCTTC
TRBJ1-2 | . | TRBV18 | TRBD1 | CASSPGTGRESYGYTF | TGTGCCAGCTCCCCAGGGACAGGGAGGGAGTCCTATGGCTACACCTTC
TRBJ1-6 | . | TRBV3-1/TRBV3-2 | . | CASSQVTLPTGSPLHF | TGTGCCAGCAGCCAAGTGACGCTCCCGACGGGATCACCCCTCCACTTT
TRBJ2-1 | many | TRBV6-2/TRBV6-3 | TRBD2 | CASSFTPGDSGEEQFF | TGTGCCAGCAGTTTCACCCCTGGTGATAGCGGGGAGGAGCAGTTCTTC
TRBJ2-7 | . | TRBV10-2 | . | CASNPGHLYEQYF | TGCGCCAGCAATCCGGGACACTTATACGAGCAGTACTTC
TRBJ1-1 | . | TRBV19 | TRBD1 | CATANYLNGQGEAFF | TGTGCCACCGCAAACTACCTCAATGGACAGGGAGAAGCTTTCTTT
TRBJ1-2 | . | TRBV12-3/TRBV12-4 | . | CASSFSGIYGYTF | TGTGCCAGCAGTTTCTCAGGGATCTATGGCTACACCTTC